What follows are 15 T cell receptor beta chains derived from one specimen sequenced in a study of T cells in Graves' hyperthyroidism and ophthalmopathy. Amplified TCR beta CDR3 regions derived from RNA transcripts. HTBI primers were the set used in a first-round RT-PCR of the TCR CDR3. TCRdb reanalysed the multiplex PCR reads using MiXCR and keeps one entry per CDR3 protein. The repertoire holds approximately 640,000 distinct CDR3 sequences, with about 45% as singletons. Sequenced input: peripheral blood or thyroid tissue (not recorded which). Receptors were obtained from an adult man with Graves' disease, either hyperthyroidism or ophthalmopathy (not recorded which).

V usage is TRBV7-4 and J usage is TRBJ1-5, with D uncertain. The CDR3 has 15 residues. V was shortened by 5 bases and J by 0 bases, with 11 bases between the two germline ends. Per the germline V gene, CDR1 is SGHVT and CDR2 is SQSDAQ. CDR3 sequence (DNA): TGTGCCAGCAGCCCAATACTGTATAGCAATCAGCCCCAGCATTTT. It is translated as CASSPILYSNQPQHF.

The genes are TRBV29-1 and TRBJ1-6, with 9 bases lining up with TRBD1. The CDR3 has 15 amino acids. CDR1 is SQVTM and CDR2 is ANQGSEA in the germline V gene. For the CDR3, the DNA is TGCAGTCGGTTGTCCGGGACAGGGATCGATTCACCCCTCCACTTT. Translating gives CSRLSGTGIDSPLHF. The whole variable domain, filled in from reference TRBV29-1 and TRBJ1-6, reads SAVISQKPSRDICQRGTSLTIQCQVDSQVTMMFWYRQQPGQSLTLIATANQGSEATYESGFVIDKFPISRPNLTFSTLTVSNMSPEDSSIYLCSRLSGTGIDSPLHFGNGTRLTVT.

The CDR3 DNA reads as TGTGCCAGTAGTGCCGCCGGGACATCCAATCAGCCCCAGCATTTT. This gives the protein CASSAAGTSNQPQHF. This chain connects TRBV19 to TRBJ1-5; D is possibly TRBD1 (6 bases). V was clipped by 5 bases and J by 3 bases, with 14 bases between them. Per germline, CDR1 LNHDA and CDR2 SQIVND (reference sequence). The length of the CDR3 is 15 residues.

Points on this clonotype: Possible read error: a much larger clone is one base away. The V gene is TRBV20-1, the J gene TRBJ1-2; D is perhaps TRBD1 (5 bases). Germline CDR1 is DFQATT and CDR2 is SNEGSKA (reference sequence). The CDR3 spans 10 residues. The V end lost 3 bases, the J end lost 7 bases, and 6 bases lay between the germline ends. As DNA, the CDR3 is TGCAGTGCTAGCAGGGCTGGCTACACCTTC. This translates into CSASRAGYTF.

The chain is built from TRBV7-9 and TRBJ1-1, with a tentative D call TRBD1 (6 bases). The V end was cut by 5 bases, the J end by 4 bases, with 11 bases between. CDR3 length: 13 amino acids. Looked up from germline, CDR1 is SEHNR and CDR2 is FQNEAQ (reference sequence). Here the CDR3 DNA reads TGTGCCAGCAGCCGCAGGGGCCCCACTGAAGCTTTCTTT. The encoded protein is CASSRRGPTEAFF. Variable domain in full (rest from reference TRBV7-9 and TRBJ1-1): DTGVSQNPRHKITKRGQNVTFRCDPISEHNRLYWYRQTLGQGPEFLTYFQNEAQLEKSRLLSDRFSAERPKGSFSTLEIQRTEQGDSAMYLCASSRRGPTEAFFGQGTRLTVV.

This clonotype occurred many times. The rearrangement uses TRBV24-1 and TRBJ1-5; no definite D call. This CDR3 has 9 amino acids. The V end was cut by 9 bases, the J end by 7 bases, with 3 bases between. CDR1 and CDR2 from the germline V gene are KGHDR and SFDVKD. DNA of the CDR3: TGTGCCACCTGGCAGCCCCAGCATTTT. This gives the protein CATWQPQHF.

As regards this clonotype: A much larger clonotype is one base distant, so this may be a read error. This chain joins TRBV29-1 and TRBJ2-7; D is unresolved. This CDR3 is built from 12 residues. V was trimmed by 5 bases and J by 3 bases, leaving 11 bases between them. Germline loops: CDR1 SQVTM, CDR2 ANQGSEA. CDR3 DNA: TGCAGCGTTTTGGAACCGCGCTACGAGCAGTACTTC. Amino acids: CSVLEPRYEQYF.

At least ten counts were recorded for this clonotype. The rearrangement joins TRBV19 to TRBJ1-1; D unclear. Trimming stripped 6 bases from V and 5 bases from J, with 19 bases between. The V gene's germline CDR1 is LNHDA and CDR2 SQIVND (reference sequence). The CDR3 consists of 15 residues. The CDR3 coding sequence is TGTGCCAGTAGCCTAGTTACAACGGCGAGGACTGAAGCTTTCTTT. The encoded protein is CASSLVTTARTEAFF.

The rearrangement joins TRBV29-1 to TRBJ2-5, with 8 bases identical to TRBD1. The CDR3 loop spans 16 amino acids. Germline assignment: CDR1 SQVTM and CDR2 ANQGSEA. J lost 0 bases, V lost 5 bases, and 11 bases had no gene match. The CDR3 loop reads CSVSQGQGAYQETQYF. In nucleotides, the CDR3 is TGCAGCGTTAGTCAGGGCCAGGGGGCCTACCAAGAGACCCAGTACTTC.

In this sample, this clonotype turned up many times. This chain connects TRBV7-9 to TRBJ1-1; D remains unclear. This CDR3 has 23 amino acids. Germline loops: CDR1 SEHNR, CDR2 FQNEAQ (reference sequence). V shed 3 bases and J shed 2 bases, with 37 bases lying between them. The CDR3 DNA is TGTGCCAGCAGCTTGATGGCCCCCTTCTCCGGTGGCCGTCAAAGGAGAGTAAACACTGAAGCTTTCTTT. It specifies CASSLMAPFSGGRQRRVNTEAFF. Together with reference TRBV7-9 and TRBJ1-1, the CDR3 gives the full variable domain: DTGVSQNPRHKITKRGQNVTFRCDPISEHNRLYWYRQTLGQGPEFLTYFQNEAQLEKSRLLSDRFSAERPKGSFSTLEIQRTEQGDSAMYLCASSLMAPFSGGRQRRVNTEAFFGQGTRLTVV.

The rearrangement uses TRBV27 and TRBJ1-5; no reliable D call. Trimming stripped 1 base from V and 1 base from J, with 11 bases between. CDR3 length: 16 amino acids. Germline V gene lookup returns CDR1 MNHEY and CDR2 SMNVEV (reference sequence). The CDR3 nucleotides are TGTGCCAGCAGTTTATACGGAGGTCTGAGCAATCAGCCCCAGCATTTT. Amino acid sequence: CASSLYGGLSNQPQHF.

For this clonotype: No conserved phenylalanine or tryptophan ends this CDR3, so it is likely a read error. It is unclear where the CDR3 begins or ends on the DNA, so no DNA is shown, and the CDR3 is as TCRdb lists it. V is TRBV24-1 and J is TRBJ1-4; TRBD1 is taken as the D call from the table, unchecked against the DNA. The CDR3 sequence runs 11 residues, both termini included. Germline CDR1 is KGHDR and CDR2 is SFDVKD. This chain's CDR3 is CATSDPTGGYY.

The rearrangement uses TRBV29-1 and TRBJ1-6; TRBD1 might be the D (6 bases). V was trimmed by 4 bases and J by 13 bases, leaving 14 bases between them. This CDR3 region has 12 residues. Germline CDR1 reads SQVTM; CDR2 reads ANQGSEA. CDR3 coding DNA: TGCAGCGTTGCTGAGGGGGGAGGGCCCCTCCACTTT. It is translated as CSVAEGGGPLHF.

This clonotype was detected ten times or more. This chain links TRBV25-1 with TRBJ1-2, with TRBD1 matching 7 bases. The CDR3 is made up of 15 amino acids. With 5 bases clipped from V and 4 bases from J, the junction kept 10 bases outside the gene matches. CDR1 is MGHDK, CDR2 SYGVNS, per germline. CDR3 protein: CASSLTGEGLYGYTF. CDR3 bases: TGTGCCAGCAGTCTTACAGGGGAGGGCCTCTATGGCTACACCTTC.

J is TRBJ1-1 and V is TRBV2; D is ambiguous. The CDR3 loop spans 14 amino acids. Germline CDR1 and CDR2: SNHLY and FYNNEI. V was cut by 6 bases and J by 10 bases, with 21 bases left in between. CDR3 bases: TGTGCCAGCAGGTTCCTCCCCTTGGGCGCGGGAGCTTTCTTT. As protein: CASRFLPLGAGAFF.